The 9 T cell receptor beta chains in this list originate from one sample, sequenced in a study of siplizumab effects on memory and regulatory T cells. The method was immunoSEQ multiplex PCR; TCRdb's version includes in-frame clones alone and lacks a portion of them. This sample has roughly 100,000 clones, with approximately 94% found just once. The sample comprised CD8+ T cells sorted from blood. Source of these receptors: a human donor in good health.

The V and J genes are TRBV30 and TRBJ2-1; D gene uncertain. The CDR3 consists of 11 residues. Trimming stripped 0 bases from V and 15 bases from J, with 12 bases between. CDR1 and CDR2 from the germline V gene are GTSNPN and SVGIG (reference sequence). CDR3 DNA sequence: TGTGCCTGGAGTGTAAGAACCCAAGCGTTCTTC. Translation gives CAWSVRTQAFF.

The chain recombines TRBV12-5 with TRBJ1-2; 8 bases fit TRBD1. V shed 3 bases, J shed 4 bases, and the junction held 4 bases outside the gene matches. The CDR3 loop spans 14 amino acids. Germline CDR1 reads LGHNT; CDR2 reads FRNRAP. The DNA of the CDR3 is TGTGCTAGTGGTTTAGGGACAGGACTCTATGGCTACACCTTC. The encoded protein is CASGLGTGLYGYTF.

The chain links TRBV4-1 to TRBJ2-1; D is possibly TRBD2 (5 bases). Trimming removed 2 bases from V and 9 bases from J, with 23 bases in between. Germline assignment: CDR1 MGHRA and CDR2 YSYEKL. The length of the CDR3 is 17 residues. CDR3 residues: CASSQRLPSKAAGEQFF. The CDR3 DNA is TGCGCCAGCAGCCAACGGCTTCCTAGTAAGGCGGCGGGTGAGCAGTTCTTC.

This clone was seen only once. V and J are TRBV4-3 and TRBJ2-1, with 10 bases that match TRBD2. The germline gives CDR1 LGHNA, CDR2 YSLEER. V shed 0 bases, J shed 3 bases, and the junction held 5 bases outside the gene matches. The CDR3 is 17 amino acids. The CDR3 DNA reads as TGCGCCAGCAGCCAAGATGAAGCTAGCGGGAGCTACAATGAGCAGTTCTTC. As protein: CASSQDEASGSYNEQFF.

The chain is built from TRBV9 and TRBJ1-5; D unclear. CDR1 and CDR2 (germline): SGDLS, YYNGEE. V lost 0 bases to trimming and J lost 5 bases, with 6 bases between them. The CDR3 has 13 amino acids. In DNA form, the CDR3 reads TGTGCCAGCAGCGTAGCTGTGGATCAGCCCCAGCATTTT. Its protein product is CASSVAVDQPQHF.

This sequence joins TRBV4-2 and TRBJ1-4; no definite D call. Deletions cut 6 bases from V and 4 bases from J, with 18 bases between. The CDR3 is 16 amino acids. CDR1 is LGHNA, CDR2 YNFKEQ, per germline. CDR3 sequence (DNA): TGTGCCAGCAGACCTCTACCCTTAGTTGATAATGAAAAACTGTTTTTT. It is translated as CASRPLPLVDNEKLFF.

This clone was seen only once. V is TRBV25-1 and J is TRBJ2-3; maybe TRBD2 (7 bases). Germline CDR1 MGHDK, CDR2 SYGVNS. There are 15 residues in the CDR3. The V and J ends lost 6 bases and 0 bases respectively, with 13 bases between them. CDR3 sequence: CASSGGPPSTDTQYF. The CDR3 nucleotides are TGTGCCAGCAGCGGGGGGCCTCCTAGCACAGATACGCAGTATTTT.

This clone was seen a single time. This sequence joins TRBV14 and TRBJ2-1; tentatively, D is TRBD2 (6 bases). V was trimmed by 3 bases and J by 5 bases, leaving 17 bases between them. Germline V gene lookup returns CDR1 SGHDN and CDR2 FVKESK. The CDR3 loop spans 16 amino acids. The CDR3 coding sequence is TGTGCCAGCAGCCAGGAGGGAACGTACCCTCACAATGAGCAGTTCTTC. Translation gives CASSQEGTYPHNEQFF.

The genes are TRBV11-3 and TRBJ2-1; D is unclear. V gave up 0 bases and J gave up 4 bases, with 16 bases separating them. Per the germline V gene, CDR1 is SGHNT and CDR2 is YENEEA. CDR3 length: 17 residues. CDR3 sequence reads: CASSLDFSAQPYNEQFF. CDR3 DNA sequence: TGTGCCAGCAGCTTAGATTTTTCGGCCCAACCGTACAATGAGCAGTTCTTC.